This TCR beta chain came from a study of blood T cell repertoires in COVID-19. In the study overall: Some COVID-19 samples were acute and others convalescent; all came from the United States, Italy and Spain.

As handled by the study authors: Amplifying reference gene primers gave estimates of nucleated cell counts. This table comes from immunoSEQ multiplex PCR, and its TCRdb copy is limited to in-frame clones, with some not included. That table is the source of V, J and clone size, and D and trimming were worked out from the DNA. This sample has about 120,000 clones, with 88% found just once. This CDR3 contains 17 residues. CDR1 is LNHDA, CDR2 SQIVND, per germline (reference sequence). V lost 1 base and J lost 8, with 18 bases in between. This clone occurred a few times. The J gene is TRBJ1-6, the V gene TRBV19; D ambiguous. Sequencing used peripheral blood. This sequence was found in a woman in her seventies who had recovered from COVID-19. The DNA of the CDR3 is TGTGCCAGTAGTATAGCAAGGCCAGGCGCGCGGGATTCACCCCTCCACTTT. Protein: CASSIARPGARDSPLHF.